This paragraph reports one T cell receptor (beta chain). The antigen remains undetermined. The data were taken from a study of cytomegalovirus exposure and HLA in healthy donors. General study points: When analyzed later, a missense DCLRE1C variant was found to be linked to TCR beta V- and J-gene trimming. Analysis was performed later, and it showed HLA-associated TCR beta chains to be more clonally expanded than equally common others.

The PCR used 60 Vbeta and 13 Jbeta primers. As handled by the study authors: In a later analysis, the count reached some 73 million unique TCR beta chains, with approximately 11 million shared. Sequencing used immunoSEQ multiplex PCR; TCRdb keeps in-frame clones, though not all of them. The DNA gave D and trimming, while V, J and clone size come from that table. The sample records approximately 150,000 clones, around three quarters being singletons. The clonotype originates from a man aged 35 to 55 in good health and CMV-seronegative. Source material: PBMCs.

CDR3 in DNA: TGCGCCAGCAGCGTAAGCCCTACAGATACGCAGTATTTT. This gives the protein CASSVSPTDTQYF. The gene calls are TRBV5-1 and TRBJ2-3; the D is unclear. The CDR3 contains 13 residues. V gave up 4 bases and J gave up 3 bases, with 9 bases separating them. CDR1 is SGHRS, CDR2 YFSETQ, per germline.